This T cell receptor beta chain was sequenced during a study of CD8 T cells in Susac syndrome. Reverse transcription of roughly 0.45 to 1 ug RNA was performed with random hexamers. TCRdb re-analysed the immunoSEQ multiplex PCR reads in MiXCR, keeping a single row per CDR3 protein. The repertoire holds a few hundred thousand distinct CDR3 sequences, around 85% seen once, with approximately 0.2% in the top ten. The CDR3 is 11 residues long. Trimming took off 6 bases at V and 7 bases at J, with 10 bases between the two ends. Germline CDR1 reads MNHEY; CDR2 reads SVGEGT. Material: CD8+ T cells from PBMCs. The chain couples TRBV6-2 or TRBV6-3 to TRBJ2-7; D is possibly TRBD2 (5 bases). The receptor was isolated from a human donor with multiple sclerosis. The CDR3, as DNA: TGTGCCAGCAGCCTAGCTTGGGAGCAGTACTTC. The encoded protein is CASSLAWEQYF.